The rows below give T cell receptor beta chains drawn from one sample of a study of blood T cell repertoires in COVID-19. Repertoires were generated with immunoSEQ multiplex PCR, while TCRdb's copy carries only in-frame clones and drops some. Altogether a few hundred thousand clones are present, more than 75% being singletons, with the ten largest covering approximately 0.93%. The sample was PBMCs or T cells enriched from blood (not recorded which). The source of these receptors is a woman aged 25 to 39 who had recovered from COVID-19. The CDR3 runs from the conserved cysteine through the conserved F or W. The order of the fields is J gene, V gene, D gene, clone size, CDR3 DNA, CDR3 protein. D genes are given only for firm matches. Not every row has a clone size; where given, it reads once, few, many or a size class.

TRBJ2-1	TRBV7-9	.	few	TGTGCCAGCAGCCAGATCGGGGTCTCCTACAATGAGCAGTTCTTC	CASSQIGVSYNEQFF
TRBJ2-1	TRBV12-3/TRBV12-4	.	.	TGTGCCAGCAGTTTAGTTCTGACTGCTCAGTTCTTC	CASSLVLTAQFF
TRBJ1-5	TRBV12-5	TRBD1	few	TGTGCTAGTGGTTCGACAGGGGCAAGCAATCAGCCCCAGCATTTT	CASGSTGASNQPQHF
TRBJ2-7	TRBV6-5	TRBD1	.	TGTGCCAGCACAGACAGGGGGCTGGACGAGCAGTACTTC	CASTDRGLDEQYF
TRBJ1-2	TRBV4-3	.	.	TGCGCCAGCAGCCAAGAGAGGGTCGGTAACTATGGCTACACCTTC	CASSQERVGNYGYTF
TRBJ1-5	TRBV27	TRBD1	.	TGTGCCAGCAGTCCACACCGGGACAGGGTCGATCAGCCCCAGCATTTT	CASSPHRDRVDQPQHF
TRBJ1-1	TRBV5-1	.	.	TGCGCCAGCAGCGGTGGGCTGAACACTGAAGCTTTCTTT	CASSGGLNTEAFF
TRBJ2-3	TRBV5-1	.	.	TGCGCCAGCAGCCCAGGGGAATTTAGAACAGATACGCAGTATTTT	CASSPGEFRTDTQYF
TRBJ1-3	TRBV28	TRBD1	.	TGTGCCAGCAGTCTTTCCGGGACAGTGAGAAACACCATATATTTT	CASSLSGTVRNTIYF
TRBJ2-2	TRBV24-1	TRBD1	.	TGTGCCACCAGTGATTGGACAGGGATCACCGGGGAGCTGTTTTTT	CATSDWTGITGELFF
TRBJ1-5	TRBV6-2/TRBV6-3	TRBD1	.	TGTGCCAGCAGCCAAATCGGGACAGGGGGATATCAGCCCCAGCATTTT	CASSQIGTGGYQPQHF
TRBJ1-5	TRBV5-1	.	.	TGCGCCAGCAGCTTGGGTCAGCCAGGTCAGCCCCAGCATTTT	CASSLGQPGQPQHF
TRBJ1-1	TRBV15	.	.	TGTGCCACCAGCAGGCTGACAGAAGCTTTCTTT	CATSRLTEAFF
TRBJ1-5	TRBV15	.	.	TGTGCCACCAGCAGAGCTCACGGGGGGAGCAATCAGCCCCAGCATTTT	CATSRAHGGSNQPQHF
TRBJ1-2	TRBV7-2	.	.	TGTGCCAGCAGCTTAGCCTATGATTATGGCTACACCTTC	CASSLAYDYGYTF
TRBJ2-1	TRBV28	TRBD1	.	TGTGCCAGCAGTCTCGCCGGGACAGGGTTACGAGAGCAGTTCTTC	CASSLAGTGLREQFF
TRBJ1-3	TRBV10-1	.	.	TGCGCCAGCAGTGAGTCTCGCGGGGGACTCTCTGGAAACACCATATATTTT	CASSESRGGLSGNTIYF
TRBJ2-7	TRBV5-4	.	.	TGTGCCAGCAGATCACAGGAGCAGTACTTC	CASRSQEQYF
TRBJ1-5	TRBV19	.	.	TGTGCCAGTAAAACTGGGGGGGGTCCTCAGCCCCAGCATTTT	CASKTGGGPQPQHF
TRBJ1-4	TRBV2	TRBD1	once	TGTGCCAGCGGGCCAGGGGGACAGGGCTTACAAAAACTGTTTTTT	CASGPGGQGLQKLFF